The rows below give T cell receptor beta chains drawn from one sample of a study of persistence of HIV-infected CD4 T cells. Method: immunoSEQ multiplex PCR; TCRdb's copy keeps in-frame clones and lacks some. This sample has 50,000 or so clones; 70% to 80% occur once, and the top ten carry about 3%. These receptors have no identified antigens. Material: CD4+ T cells sorted from PBMCs after approximately 20-hour stimulation, obtained from a patient who received antiretroviral therapy. These receptors were collected from an adult man with HIV who was CMV-seropositive. Each CDR3 is given with its conserved first and last residue.

J | V | CDR3
TRBJ1-2 | TRBV12-3/TRBV12-4 | CASSLDRGYGYTF
TRBJ2-1 | TRBV7-2 | CASSLGSAGNEQFF
TRBJ1-5 | TRBV6-5 | CASRGGGGNQPQHF
TRBJ1-1 | TRBV30 | CAWTGVTEAFF
TRBJ1-3 | TRBV7-6 | CASSPQGYGNTIYF
TRBJ2-7 | TRBV19 | CASSYDRGYYEQYF
TRBJ2-5 | TRBV7-2 | CASSLYGETQYF
TRBJ1-2 | TRBV29-1 | CSVARRGSANYGYTF
TRBJ1-5 | TRBV2 | CASSSWGGNQPQHF
TRBJ2-1 | TRBV7-8 | CASSLAQGTGDNEQFF
TRBJ2-4 | TRBV5-5 | CASSLVVQGIQYF
TRBJ2-7 | TRBV6-6 | CASDDRAYEQYF
TRBJ1-1 | TRBV30 | CAWSVQGRGTEAFF
TRBJ1-1 | TRBV6-2/TRBV6-3 | CASSFDRGRTEAFF